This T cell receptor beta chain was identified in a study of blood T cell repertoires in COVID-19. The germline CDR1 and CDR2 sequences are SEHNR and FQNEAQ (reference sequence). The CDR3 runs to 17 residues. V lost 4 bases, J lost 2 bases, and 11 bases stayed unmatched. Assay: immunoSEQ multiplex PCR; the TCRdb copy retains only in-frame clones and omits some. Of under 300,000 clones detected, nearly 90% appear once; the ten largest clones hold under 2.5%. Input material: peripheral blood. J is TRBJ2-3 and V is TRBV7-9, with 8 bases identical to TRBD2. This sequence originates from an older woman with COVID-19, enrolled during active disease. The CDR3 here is CASSSRLAGHPTDTQYF. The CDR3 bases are TGTGCCAGCAGCTCCCGATTAGCGGGGCACCCCACAGATACGCAGTATTTT.